The 27 T cell receptor beta chains below all came from one sample that was sequenced in a study of regulatory T cells in long-lasting Graves disease. Indicated time point: newly diagnosed GD, antithyroid drugs for less than 3 months. The TCR library was made from RNA that had been extracted from PBMCs in TRIzol. HTBI primers from iRepertoire and Arm-PCR of CDR3 regions yielded the TCR beta libraries. TCRdb re-called the multiplex PCR reads through MiXCR, storing one row per CDR3 protein. Seen here are some 600,000 distinct CDR3 sequences, roughly 15% observed once, and the top ten hold around 11%. These data were likewise used in another study, on T cells in Graves' hyperthyroidism and ophthalmopathy.

The specimen comprised peripheral blood mononuclear cells (PBMCs), sampled at new diagnosis, from a patient treated with antithyroid drugs. The receptors here all came from a man aged 18 to 30 with Graves disease.

This clonotype was seen ten or more times. The chain employs TRBV5-5 and TRBJ1-1; 10 bases line up with TRBD1. V lost 0 bases to trimming and J lost 0 bases; unmatched junction nucleotides: 2. Germline V lookup: CDR1 SGHKS, CDR2 YYEKEE (reference sequence). This CDR3 contains 16 residues. CDR3 protein: CASSLVGQGVNTEAFF. The CDR3 region has the DNA TGTGCCAGCAGCTTGGTAGGACAGGGGGTGAACACTGAAGCTTTCTTT.

This clonotype was seen many times. V is TRBV28 and J is TRBJ2-1; 7 bases are a match to TRBD2. After removal of 6 bases from V and 6 bases from J, the junction contained 2 bases not matched to a gene. This CDR3 region has 12 residues. CDR1 is MDHEN and CDR2 is SYDVKM in the germline V gene. The CDR3 loop is CASRAGVNEQFF. The CDR3 bases are TGTGCCAGCAGGGCGGGAGTCAATGAGCAGTTCTTC.

Concerning this clonotype itself: Being one base from a much bigger clone, this may be a read error. The chain links TRBV6-2 or TRBV6-3 to TRBJ2-7; D gene unclear. The CDR3 covers 14 residues. Germline CDR1 MNHEY, CDR2 SVGEGT. V was pared by 5 bases and J by 0 bases, with 11 bases between. The CDR3 sequence is CASSDQINSYEQYF. The CDR3 DNA reads as TGTGCCAGCAGTGATCAGATAAACTCCTACGAGCAGTACTTC.

This clonotype was found once. V gene TRBV29-1 combines with J gene TRBJ1-2; no definite D call. This CDR3 has 12 amino acids. The V gene lost 6 bases and the J gene lost 6 bases, with 14 bases spanning the gap. The germline V gene has CDR1 SQVTM and CDR2 ANQGSEA. The CDR3 nucleotides read TGCAGCGTGACCTCAACGGGGAATGGCTACACCTTC. Translating it yields CSVTSTGNGYTF.

This clonotype was counted between two and nine times. The J gene is TRBJ2-6, the V gene TRBV20-1; D call uncertain. The CDR3 length is 16 residues. With 3 bases removed from V and 0 bases from J, the gap between germline ends came to 12 bases. CDR1 DFQATT and CDR2 SNEGSKA come from the germline V gene (reference sequence). The CDR3 nucleotides read TGCAGTGCTAGTAGAGGCCGCCCCTCTGGGGCCAACGTCCTGACTTTC. It specifies CSASRGRPSGANVLTF.

The chain has TRBV3-1 and TRBJ2-1; TRBD2 aligns across 7 bases. This CDR3 comprises 14 residues. Germline V gene lookup returns CDR1 LGHDT and CDR2 YNNKEL (reference sequence). The V segment lost 0 bases and the J segment 6 bases; nucleotides outside the gene matches: 2. The CDR3 bases are TGTGCCAGCAGCCAAGATCTAGCGGCCAATGAGCAGTTCTTC. Protein: CASSQDLAANEQFF.

This clonotype came up many times. The genes are TRBV28 and TRBJ1-1, with a weak D call TRBD1 (5 bases). The CDR3 runs to 14 residues. Germline lookup yields CDR1 MDHEN and CDR2 SYDVKM. The V and J ends lost 1 base and 5 bases respectively, with 11 bases between them. CDR3 nucleotide sequence: TGTGCCAGCAGTTTATTCCGGGGACGGACTGAAGCTTTCTTT. Protein: CASSLFRGRTEAFF.

In this sample, this clonotype turned up many times. The chain carries TRBV3-1 and TRBJ2-1; tentatively, D is TRBD2 (6 bases). With 0 bases removed from V and 13 bases from J, the gap between germline ends came to 13 bases. The V gene's germline CDR1 is LGHDT and CDR2 YNNKEL (reference sequence). The CDR3 is made up of 13 amino acids. The CDR3 loop is CASSQDSGRAQFF. DNA for the CDR3: TGTGCCAGCAGCCAAGATAGCGGCAGGGCCCAGTTCTTC.

This clonotype has a count of ten or more. The V call is TRBV3-1, the J call TRBJ1-2; no clear D gene. The CDR3 has 13 amino acids. Trimming pared 2 bases from V and 4 bases from J, leaving 8 bases between. Germline values: CDR1 LGHDT, CDR2 YNNKEL (reference sequence). CDR3 sequence: CASSQTERYGYTF. Here the CDR3 DNA reads TGTGCCAGCAGCCAAACAGAGCGCTATGGCTACACCTTC. Filled out from reference TRBV3-1 and TRBJ1-2, the complete variable domain reads DTAVSQTPKYLVTQMGNDKSIKCEQNLGHDTMYWYKQDSKKFLKIMFSYNNKELIINETVPNRFSPKSPDKAHLNLHINSLELGDSAVYFCASSQTERYGYTFGSGTRLTVV.

This sequence joins TRBV5-1 and TRBJ2-1; D gene uncertain. The CDR3 has 14 residues. Trimming took 1 base from V and 6 from J, leaving 11 bases between them. CDR1 and CDR2 (germline): SGHRS, YFSETQ. The CDR3 nucleotides are TGCGCCAGCAGCTTGCGGGCTTCTAGCAATGAGCAGTTCTTC. Its protein product is CASSLRASSNEQFF.

This clonotype was found many times. CDR3 DNA: TGTGCCAGCAGCTCCCTAGCGACAGGGTACAATGAGCAGTTCTTC. Translating gives CASSSLATGYNEQFF. This sequence joins TRBV7-2 and TRBJ2-1, with a tentative D call TRBD1 (7 bases). The CDR3 runs to 15 residues. The germline V and J ends were trimmed by 4 bases and 4 bases, with 14 bases remaining between them. CDR1 and CDR2 (germline): SGHTA, FQGNSA. Looking up the rest from reference TRBV7-2 and TRBJ2-1 gives the full variable domain: GAGVSQSPSNKVTEKGKDVELRCDPISGHTALYWYRQSLGQGLEFLIYFQGNSAPDKSGLPSDRFSAERTGGSVSTLTIQRTQQEDSAVYLCASSSLATGYNEQFFGPGTRLTVL.

This clonotype showed up many times. The rearrangement links TRBV28 to TRBJ2-7; possibly TRBD2 for D (5 bases). Trimming took 2 bases from V and 5 from J, leaving 13 bases between them. Germline V CDR1 and CDR2: MDHEN, SYDVKM. This CDR3 is built from 14 residues. CDR3 in DNA: TGTGCCAGCAGTTTACTGGCATCCGGGAACGAGCAGTACTTC. Its translation is CASSLLASGNEQYF.

The genes are TRBV11-2 and TRBJ2-1; 12 nucleotides align to TRBD2. Germline trimming cut 6 bases from V and 6 bases from J; bases unmatched to any gene: 15. Germline assignment: CDR1 SGHAT and CDR2 FQNNGV. The CDR3 loop spans 18 amino acids. CDR3: CASSRLAGVGPSLNEQFF. CDR3 in DNA: TGTGCCAGCAGTCGACTAGCGGGAGTTGGTCCCAGTCTCAATGAGCAGTTCTTC.

Remarks on this clonotype: Being one base from a much bigger clone, this may be a read error. The V call is TRBV20-1, the J call TRBJ2-7, with TRBD2 matching over 7 bases. CDR1 and CDR2 from the germline V gene are DFQATT and SNEGSKA (reference sequence). After removal of 4 bases from V and 2 bases from J, the junction contained 5 bases not matched to a gene. The CDR3 consists of 13 residues. CDR3 protein: CSAIGTKAYEQYF. The CDR3 bases are TGCAGTGCTATCGGGACTAAAGCCTACGAGCAGTACTTC.

This clonotype was found a few times. The chain recombines TRBV7-2 with TRBJ2-3, with 10 bases fitting TRBD2. J gave up 7 bases and V 4 bases, and 8 bases lay outside the gene matches. Germline-derived CDR1 and CDR2 are SGHTA and FQGNSA. The CDR3 is 15 amino acids. Here the CDR3 DNA reads TGTGCCAGCAGCTCCCGTAGCGGGAGGCTAAATACGCAGTATTTT. Translation gives CASSSRSGRLNTQYF.

The V and J genes are TRBV27 and TRBJ2-7; D may be TRBD1 or TRBD2 (6 bases each). Germline V gives CDR1 MNHEY, CDR2 SMNVEV (reference sequence). The CDR3 runs 16 residues. V was trimmed by 6 bases and J by 3 bases, leaving 21 bases between them. CDR3 residues: CASSHSRGTGLYEQYF. CDR3 DNA: TGTGCCAGCAGCCACTCAAGGGGGACGGGACTCTACGAGCAGTACTTC.

For this clonotype: The junction and the germline gene differ at one end; a read error may be behind it. The rearrangement links TRBV7-9 to TRBJ1-1; D not resolved. Germline-derived CDR1 and CDR2 are SEHNR and FQNEAQ (reference sequence). This CDR3 has 14 residues. For the CDR3, the DNA is TGTGCCGGCAGCCCGGGTGAATTGAACACTGAAGCTTTCTTT. Amino acids: CAGSPGELNTEAFF.

This clonotype occurred many times. The J gene is TRBJ1-3, the V gene TRBV6-1, with a weak D call TRBD1 (5 bases). The CDR3 contains 15 residues. Germline CDR1 reads MNHNS; CDR2 reads SASEGT. The V gene lost 4 bases and the J gene lost 2 bases, with 12 bases spanning the gap. This CDR3 reads CASSVGVGAGNTIYF. The DNA of the CDR3 is TGTGCCAGCAGTGTGGGGGTCGGGGCTGGAAACACCATATATTTT.

There are a few counts of this clonotype. This sequence joins TRBV27 and TRBJ2-7, with 9 bases that match TRBD2. The J segment lost 2 bases and the V segment lost 2 bases, leaving 13 bases of the junction unmatched. The CDR3 sequence is 18 residues long. Germline lookup yields CDR1 MNHEY and CDR2 SMNVEV (reference sequence). The CDR3 loop is CASSLRSVAGGITYEQYF. The CDR3 region has the DNA TGTGCCAGCAGTTTAAGGTCTGTGGCGGGAGGGATTACCTACGAGCAGTACTTC.

The gene calls are TRBV27 and TRBJ2-7; D call uncertain. CDR1 is MNHEY and CDR2 is SMNVEV in the germline V gene (reference sequence). The CDR3 extends over 16 amino acids. V was trimmed by 4 bases and J by 0 bases, leaving 16 bases between them. The CDR3 is CASSYEGPVYSYEQYF. In DNA, the CDR3 is TGTGCCAGCAGTTATGAAGGGCCTGTCTACTCCTACGAGCAGTACTTC.

The chain links TRBV29-1 to TRBJ1-3; D call uncertain. Per the germline V gene, CDR1 is SQVTM and CDR2 is ANQGSEA. This CDR3 is 11 amino acids long. The germline V and J ends were trimmed by 3 bases and 3 bases, with 3 bases remaining between them. The CDR3 nucleotides read TGCAGCGTTGAGTATGGAAACACCATATATTTT. As protein: CSVEYGNTIYF. Full variable domain (rest looked up from reference TRBV29-1 and TRBJ1-3): SAVISQKPSRDICQRGTSLTIQCQVDSQVTMMFWYRQQPGQSLTLIATANQGSEATYESGFVIDKFPISRPNLTFSTLTVSNMSPEDSSIYLCSVEYGNTIYFGEGSWLTVV.

The sample holds many counts of this clonotype. This chain connects TRBV27 to TRBJ2-1; 13 positions agree with TRBD2. Germline V gene sequence: CDR1 MNHEY, CDR2 SMNVEV (reference sequence). The CDR3 runs to 16 residues. V was pared by 6 bases and J by 10 bases, with 12 bases of the junction left unmatched. The CDR3 spells CASRGLAGPGGWEQFF. The CDR3 DNA reads as TGTGCCAGCAGGGGACTAGCGGGACCCGGGGGATGGGAGCAGTTCTTC.

This clonotype turned up a few times. Compared with germline, one end of the junction differs, possibly owing to a read error. This chain joins TRBV10-3 and TRBJ1-1; 10 bases fit TRBD1. Germline-derived CDR1 and CDR2 are ENHRY and SYGVKD. The CDR3 length is 20 residues. The CDR3 is CASSEVSPGQGFGKDTEAFF. DNA of the CDR3: TGTGCCAGCAGTGAAGTGAGTCCGGGACAGGGGTTTGGGAAGGACACTGAAGCTTTCTTT.

The rearrangement joins TRBV4-1 to TRBJ2-5; no definite D call. The CDR3 length is 14 residues. The V end lost 0 bases, the J end lost 5 bases, and 10 bases lay between the germline ends. Per the germline V gene, CDR1 is MGHRA and CDR2 is YSYEKL. The CDR3 sequence: CASSQDPSWETQYF. The DNA for the CDR3 is TGCGCCAGCAGCCAAGATCCCAGTTGGGAGACCCAGTACTTC.

This clonotype was counted at least ten times. The chain combines TRBV6-5 with TRBJ1-2; D gene uncertain. Trimming took off 2 bases at V and 8 bases at J, with 21 bases between the two ends. Germline CDR1 is MNHEY and CDR2 is SVGAGI. This CDR3 spans 16 amino acids. The CDR3 sequence: CASSYTYVRESNGYTF. CDR3 DNA: TGTGCCAGCAGTTACACTTACGTTAGGGAGTCCAACGGCTACACCTTC.

This clonotype has at least ten counts. The chain couples TRBV12-3 or TRBV12-4 to TRBJ2-5; TRBD2 matches 11 bases. Germline trimming cut 1 base from V and 4 bases from J; bases unmatched to any gene: 8. CDR3 size: 17 residues. The CDR3 nucleotides read TGTGCCAGCAGTTTAGTAGCGGGAGGGCCGGAGAGAGAGACCCAGTACTTC. This translates into CASSLVAGGPERETQYF.

Regarding this clonotype: This sequence may be a read error, since a much larger clone differs from it by one base. The V and J genes are TRBV5-1 and TRBJ2-7; D is uncertain. With 3 bases removed from V and 4 bases from J, the gap between germline ends came to 14 bases. In germline, CDR1 is SGHRS, CDR2 YFSETQ. The CDR3 spans 14 residues. The CDR3 bases are TGCGCCAGCAGCTCGGCTCAGGAACCTTACGAGCAGTACTTC. Amino acid sequence: CASSSAQEPYEQYF.